These 9 T cell receptor beta chains came from one sample sequenced in a study of a mutant IDH1 vaccine in newly diagnosed glioma. What these receptors recognize is not known. Stated time point: week 23, last vaccination. A 20-mer mutant IDH1 peptide at 300 ug was injected subcutaneously with topical imiquimod. Generated by immunoSEQ multiplex PCR, the TCRdb table keeps only in-frame clones and is missing some. This sample yields around 41,000 clones, of which 78% are seen a single time; about 6.3% belongs to the top ten. Here the sequenced sample was PBMCs, taken from a glioma patient whose treatment included an IDH1 peptide vaccine. The receptors were sampled from a woman aged 40-49 years with glioma. Some clones in this sample may be carry-over from other donors' samples.

This clone occurred a few times. V usage is TRBV4-1 and J usage is TRBJ2-1; D gene unclear. This CDR3 has 17 residues. Germline V gene sequence: CDR1 MGHRA, CDR2 YSYEKL. Between the trimmed V and J ends, which lost 0 bases and 4 bases, there was a span of 16 bases. CDR3 loop: CASSQDFAGSLYNEQFF. The DNA of the CDR3 is TGCGCCAGCAGCCAAGATTTCGCAGGAAGTCTTTACAATGAGCAGTTCTTC.

This chain uses TRBV28 with TRBJ1-1; 7 positions match TRBD1. The V gene's germline CDR1 is MDHEN and CDR2 SYDVKM. The CDR3 is 15 residues long. The V segment lost 7 bases and the J segment 1 base; nucleotides outside the gene matches: 9. As DNA, the CDR3 is TGTGCCAGCATACCTCAGGGGGGGAGGAACACTGAAGCTTTCTTT. Residues: CASIPQGGRNTEAFF.

This chain joins TRBV10-1 and TRBJ2-7; possibly TRBD2 for D (5 bases). Trimming shortened V by 5 bases and J by 4 bases, and 9 bases separated the two germline ends. The germline V gene has CDR1 WNHNN and CDR2 SYGVQD (reference sequence). The CDR3 length is 12 residues. CDR3: CASSRRGYEQYF. DNA of the CDR3: TGCGCCAGCAGTCGTCGCGGGTACGAGCAGTACTTC.

This clone was observed a few times. This rearrangement joins TRBV7-3 to TRBJ2-2; D not certain. V was cut by 5 bases and J by 1 base, with 2 bases left in between. CDR3 size: 12 residues. Germline V gene data show CDR1 as SGHTA and CDR2 as FQGTGA. CDR3 in amino acids: CASSENTGELFF. CDR3 nucleotides: TGTGCCAGCAGCGAGAACACCGGGGAGCTGTTTTTT.

This clone was recorded once. J is TRBJ2-7 and V is TRBV29-1, with D hard to call. Germline CDR1 SQVTM, CDR2 ANQGSEA. This CDR3 spans 12 amino acids. The V and J ends lost 7 bases and 3 bases respectively, with 13 bases between them. CDR3 sequence: CSARTDVYEQYF. The CDR3 DNA sequence: TGCAGCGCCCGGACGGATGTCTACGAGCAGTACTTC.

The chain recombines TRBV4-1 with TRBJ1-2; 7 nucleotides agree with TRBD1. CDR3 size: 14 residues. V dropped 7 bases and J dropped 0; count of bases not matched to a gene: 5. CDR1 MGHRA and CDR2 YSYEKL come from the germline V gene. In DNA form, the CDR3 reads TGCGCCAGCAAGGGGGCCGGCGCTAACTATGGCTACACCTTC. Its translation is CASKGAGANYGYTF.

This clone occurred a few times. The chain carries TRBV28 and TRBJ2-2, with 7 bases lining up with TRBD2. Germline-derived CDR1 and CDR2 are MDHEN and SYDVKM. The CDR3 totals 16 residues. The V and J ends lost 1 base and 4 bases, in that order; junction bases with no gene match: 6. The CDR3 region is CASSLSGGGPTGELFF. The CDR3 DNA reads as TGTGCCAGCAGTTTATCTGGGGGAGGGCCCACCGGGGAGCTGTTTTTT.

The chain links TRBV4-3 to TRBJ2-2, with D hard to call. In germline, CDR1 is LGHNA, CDR2 YSLEER. Trimming shortened V by 1 base and J by 5 bases, and 5 bases separated the two germline ends. The CDR3 totals 13 residues. This CDR3 is CASSQGQTGELFF. Written as DNA, the CDR3 is TGCGCCAGCAGCCAAGGGCAGACCGGGGAGCTGTTTTTT.

V is TRBV25-1 and J is TRBJ2-1; D is unclear. Germline-derived CDR1 and CDR2 are MGHDK and SYGVNS. Trimming left V 5 bases short and J 11 bases short, with 7 bases between. The CDR3 contains 10 residues. This chain's CDR3 is CASSSKKQFF. The CDR3 DNA follows: TGTGCCAGCAGTTCCAAAAAGCAGTTCTTC.